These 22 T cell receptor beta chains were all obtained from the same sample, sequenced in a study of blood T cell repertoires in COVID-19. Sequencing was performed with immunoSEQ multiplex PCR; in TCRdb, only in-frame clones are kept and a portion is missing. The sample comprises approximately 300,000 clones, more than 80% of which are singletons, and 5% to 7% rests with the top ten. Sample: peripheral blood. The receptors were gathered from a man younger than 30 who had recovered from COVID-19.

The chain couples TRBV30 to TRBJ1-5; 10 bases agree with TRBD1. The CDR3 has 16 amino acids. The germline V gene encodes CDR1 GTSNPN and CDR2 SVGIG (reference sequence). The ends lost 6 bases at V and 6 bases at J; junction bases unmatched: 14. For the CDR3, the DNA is TGTGCCTGTGATTCCGGGACAGGGGTAGGCGGTCAGCCCCAGCATTTT. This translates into CACDSGTGVGGQPQHF.

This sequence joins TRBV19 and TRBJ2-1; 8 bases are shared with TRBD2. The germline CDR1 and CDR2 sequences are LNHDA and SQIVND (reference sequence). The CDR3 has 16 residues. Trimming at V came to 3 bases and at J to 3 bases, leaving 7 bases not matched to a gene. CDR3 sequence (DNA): TGTGCCAGTAGTATTGTTGCGGGAGGTGGCTACAATGAGCAGTTCTTC. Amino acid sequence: CASSIVAGGGYNEQFF.

The CDR3 DNA is TGTGCCAGTAATTGGGCGGGGCCGGGGACTGAAGCTTTCTTT. Translating gives CASNWAGPGTEAFF. The chain carries TRBV19 and TRBJ1-1; TRBD1 is a possible D gene (5 bases). The CDR3 consists of 14 residues. Trimming pared 7 bases from V and 5 bases from J, leaving 17 bases between. The germline V gene has CDR1 LNHDA and CDR2 SQIVND (reference sequence). Filled out from reference TRBV19 and TRBJ1-1, the complete variable domain reads DGGITQSPKYLFRKEGQNVTLSCEQNLNHDAMYWYRQDPGQGLRLIYYSQIVNDFQKGDIAEGYSVSREKKESFPLTVTSAQKNPTAFYLCASNWAGPGTEAFFGQGTRLTVV.

The DNA for the CDR3 is TGTGCCAGCAGTCCGCGACAGAGCTCCTATAATTCACCCCTCCACTTT. This sequence encodes CASSPRQSSYNSPLHF. The rearrangement links TRBV27 to TRBJ1-6; perhaps TRBD1 as D (5 bases). This CDR3 comprises 16 residues. Looked up from germline, CDR1 is MNHEY and CDR2 is SMNVEV (reference sequence). The V end lost 5 bases, the J end lost 0 bases, and 11 bases lay between the germline ends.

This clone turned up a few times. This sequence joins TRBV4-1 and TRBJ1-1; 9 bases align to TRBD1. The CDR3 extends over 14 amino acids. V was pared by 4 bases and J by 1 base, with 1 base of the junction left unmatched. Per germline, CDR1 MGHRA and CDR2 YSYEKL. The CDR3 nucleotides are TGCGCCAGCAGCCCACAGGGGGCGAACACTGAAGCTTTCTTT. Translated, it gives CASSPQGANTEAFF.

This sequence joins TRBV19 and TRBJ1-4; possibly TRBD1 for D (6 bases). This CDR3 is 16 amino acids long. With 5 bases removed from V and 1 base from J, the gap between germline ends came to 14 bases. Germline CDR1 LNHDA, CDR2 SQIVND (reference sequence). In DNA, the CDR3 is TGTGCCAGTAGTGGCCGACAGGAACTAACTAATGAAAAACTGTTTTTT. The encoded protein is CASSGRQELTNEKLFF.

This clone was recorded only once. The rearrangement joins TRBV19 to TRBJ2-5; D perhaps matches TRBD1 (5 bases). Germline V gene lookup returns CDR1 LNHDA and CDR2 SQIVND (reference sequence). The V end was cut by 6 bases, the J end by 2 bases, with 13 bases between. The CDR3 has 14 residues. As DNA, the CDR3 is TGTGCCAGTAGCCCCAGGGTGGGGCAAGAGACCCAGTACTTC. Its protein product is CASSPRVGQETQYF.

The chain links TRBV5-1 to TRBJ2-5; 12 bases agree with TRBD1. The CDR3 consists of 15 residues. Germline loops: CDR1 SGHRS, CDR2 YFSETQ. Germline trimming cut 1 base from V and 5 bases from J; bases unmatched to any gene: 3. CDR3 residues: CASSLLGTGGETQYF. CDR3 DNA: TGCGCCAGCAGCTTGCTCGGGACAGGGGGCGAGACCCAGTACTTC.

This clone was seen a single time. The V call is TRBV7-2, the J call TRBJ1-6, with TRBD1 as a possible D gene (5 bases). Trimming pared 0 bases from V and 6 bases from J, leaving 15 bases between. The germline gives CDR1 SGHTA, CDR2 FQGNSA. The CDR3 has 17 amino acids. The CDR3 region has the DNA TGTGCCAGCAGCTTAGCGCCCGGGGGGGTATTTAATTCACCCCTCCACTTT. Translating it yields CASSLAPGGVFNSPLHF.

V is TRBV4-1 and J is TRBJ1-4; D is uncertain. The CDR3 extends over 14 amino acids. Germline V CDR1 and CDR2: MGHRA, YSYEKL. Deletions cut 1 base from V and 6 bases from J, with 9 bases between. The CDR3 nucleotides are TGCGCCAGCAGCCAAGGACCGGGAGATGAAAAACTGTTTTTT. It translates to CASSQGPGDEKLFF.

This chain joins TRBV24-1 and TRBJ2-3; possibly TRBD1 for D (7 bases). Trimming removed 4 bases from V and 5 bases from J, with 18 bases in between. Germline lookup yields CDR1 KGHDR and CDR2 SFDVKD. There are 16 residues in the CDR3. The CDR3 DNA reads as TGTGCCACCAGTGACCCGGGAGAAGGGGGCCTAGATACGCAGTATTTT. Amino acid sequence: CATSDPGEGGLDTQYF.

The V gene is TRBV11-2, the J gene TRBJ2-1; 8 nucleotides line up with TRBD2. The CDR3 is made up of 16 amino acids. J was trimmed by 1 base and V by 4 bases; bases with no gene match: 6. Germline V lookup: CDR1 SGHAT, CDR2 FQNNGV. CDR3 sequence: CASSSVGTRSYNEQFF. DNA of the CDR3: TGTGCCAGCAGCTCTGTCGGGACTAGGTCCTACAATGAGCAGTTCTTC.

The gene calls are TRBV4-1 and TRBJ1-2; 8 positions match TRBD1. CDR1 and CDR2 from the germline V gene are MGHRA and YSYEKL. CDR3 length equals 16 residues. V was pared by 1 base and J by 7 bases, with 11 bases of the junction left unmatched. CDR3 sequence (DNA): TGCGCCAGCAGCCAAGTTGTGGATGGACAGGGTAGTGGCTACACCTTC. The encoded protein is CASSQVVDGQGSGYTF.

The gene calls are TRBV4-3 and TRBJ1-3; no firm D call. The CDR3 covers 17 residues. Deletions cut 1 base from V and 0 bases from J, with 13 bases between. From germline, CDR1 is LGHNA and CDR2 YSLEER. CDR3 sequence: CASSQGAGGSSGNTIYF. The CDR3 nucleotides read TGCGCCAGCAGCCAAGGGGCCGGAGGGAGCTCTGGAAACACCATATATTTT.

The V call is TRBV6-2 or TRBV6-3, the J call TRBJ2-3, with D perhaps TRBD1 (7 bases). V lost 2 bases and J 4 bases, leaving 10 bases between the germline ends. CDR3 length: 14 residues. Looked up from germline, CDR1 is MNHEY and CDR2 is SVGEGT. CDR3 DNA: TGTGCCAGCAGTTACGGGGGGACAGCAGATACGCAGTATTTT. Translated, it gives CASSYGGTADTQYF.

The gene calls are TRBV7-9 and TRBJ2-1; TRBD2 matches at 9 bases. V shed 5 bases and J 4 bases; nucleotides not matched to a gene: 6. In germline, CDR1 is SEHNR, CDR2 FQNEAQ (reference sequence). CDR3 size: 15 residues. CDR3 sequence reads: CASSPFSGSYNEQFF. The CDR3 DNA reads TGTGCCAGCAGCCCCTTTAGCGGGAGTTACAATGAGCAGTTCTTC.

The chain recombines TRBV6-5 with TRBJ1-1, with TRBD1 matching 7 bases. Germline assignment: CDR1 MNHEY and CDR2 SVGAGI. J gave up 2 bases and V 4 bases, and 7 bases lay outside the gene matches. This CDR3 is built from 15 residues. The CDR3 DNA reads TGTGCCAGCAGTTCCCCCCGGGACAGTAACACTGAAGCTTTCTTT. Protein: CASSSPRDSNTEAFF.

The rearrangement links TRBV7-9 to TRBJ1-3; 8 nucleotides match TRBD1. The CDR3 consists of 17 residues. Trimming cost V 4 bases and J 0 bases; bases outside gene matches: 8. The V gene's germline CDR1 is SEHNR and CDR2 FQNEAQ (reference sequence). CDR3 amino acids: CASSSRITGGSGNTIYF. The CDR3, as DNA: TGTGCCAGCAGCTCTAGGATTACAGGGGGCTCTGGAAACACCATATATTTT.

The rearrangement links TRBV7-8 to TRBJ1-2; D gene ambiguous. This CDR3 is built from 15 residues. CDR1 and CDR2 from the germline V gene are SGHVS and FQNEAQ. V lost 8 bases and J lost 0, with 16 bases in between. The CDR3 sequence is CASPSTRLSNYGYTF. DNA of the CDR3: TGTGCCAGCCCATCGACGAGGCTCTCTAACTATGGCTACACCTTC.

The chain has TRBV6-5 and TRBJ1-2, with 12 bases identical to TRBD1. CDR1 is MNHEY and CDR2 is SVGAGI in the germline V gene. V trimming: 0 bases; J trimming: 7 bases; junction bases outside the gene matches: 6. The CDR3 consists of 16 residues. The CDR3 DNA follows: TGTGCCAGCAGTTACTCGGAGGGACAGGGGGCAGGTGGCTACACCTTC. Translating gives CASSYSEGQGAGGYTF.

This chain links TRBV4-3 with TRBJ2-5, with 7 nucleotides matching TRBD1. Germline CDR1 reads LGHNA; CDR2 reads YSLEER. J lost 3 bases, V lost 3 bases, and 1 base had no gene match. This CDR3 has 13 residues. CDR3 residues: CASSHGTEETQYF. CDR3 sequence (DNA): TGCGCCAGCAGCCACGGGACAGAAGAGACCCAGTACTTC.

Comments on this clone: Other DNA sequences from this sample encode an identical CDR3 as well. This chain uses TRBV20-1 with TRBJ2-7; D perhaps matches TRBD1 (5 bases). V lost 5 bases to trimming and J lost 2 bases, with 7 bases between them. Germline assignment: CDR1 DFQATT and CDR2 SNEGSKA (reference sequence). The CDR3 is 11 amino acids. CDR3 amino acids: CSAGRAYEQYF. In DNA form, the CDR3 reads TGCAGTGCTGGCAGGGCCTACGAGCAGTACTTC.